What follows is one T cell receptor (beta chain) and its context. Antigen: not known. Random hexamers were used to reverse transcribe roughly 0.45 to 1 ug of RNA. An immunoSEQ multiplex PCR generated amplified TCR beta CDR3 products spanning 54 Vbeta and 13 Jbeta. Each CDR3 protein is one row after TCRdb ran MiXCR on the immunoSEQ multiplex PCR reads. Altogether some 94,000 distinct CDR3 sequences are present, over 90% being singletons, with the ten largest covering roughly 0.3%. FACS enriched CD8+ TEMRA cells, while bulk CD8+ and CD4+ were negatively isolated. The sample is drawn from a study of CD8 T cells in Susac syndrome. For the study at large: At the time their blood was drawn, patients with Susac syndrome were either therapy-naive, on corticosteroids (with some of them also receiving intravenous immunoglobulin), or on intravenous immunoglobulin alone.

General observations from the study: None of the CD4+ T cell repertoires in Susac syndrome showed clonal expansion.

V lost 5 bases, J lost 2 bases, and 12 bases stayed unmatched. Germline assignment: CDR1 MNHNS and CDR2 SASEGT. The CDR3 covers 18 residues. The receptor's source is a human donor with Susac syndrome. The rearrangement uses TRBV6-1 and TRBJ2-3; TRBD2 matches 11 bases. Sequencing was carried out using CD4+ T cells from PBMCs. CDR3: CASSRRASGGKNTDTQYF. The CDR3 DNA follows: TGTGCCAGCAGTCGGCGGGCTAGCGGGGGGAAGAACACAGATACGCAGTATTTT.